What follows is one TCR beta chain and its context. Its antigen target is currently unknown. Per-base quality was not reported, and no clone a single base away is much larger than it. The roughly 39 donors, aged about 6 to 95 years, were systemically healthy Caucasian individuals from Russia. Each donor gave ten milliliters of peripheral blood, drawn into EDTA-treated Vacutainer tubes. Ficoll-Paque density-gradient centrifugation was used to isolate PBMCs, with at least 6.5 million per sample. Trizol reagent was used to extract total RNA from PBMCs, with at least 5.5 micrograms per sample. The percentages of naive CD45RAhigh/CD27high T cells were determined by flow cytometry on a PBMC aliquot from every donor. The entry originates in a study of blood T cells in healthy people across ages (dated by TCRdb to 2015 to 2017). Regarding the study in general: In model experiments, template switching captured about one uniquely barcoded TCR beta cDNA molecule for every two T cells. Using deep sequencing normalized with unique cDNA molecular identifiers, the study measured how TCR beta repertoire diversity changes with age. Donors were grouped into four age groups: young (average roughly 15 years), middle-aged (39), aged (around 56) and long-lived (about 89). To avoid experimental bias, donors of different ages were spread randomly across the sequencing lanes. The study analyzed two additional independent replicas of 1 million unique cDNA reads from the same blood draw for two donors, one aged 18 to 29 and one aged 80 or older.

Measured from the cysteine to the phenylalanine, the CDR3 is 15 residues long. Of the read, only the CDR3 DNA is kept; its 45 bases are in frame from base 1. CDR1 and CDR2 are read off the germline V gene as LGHNA and YSLEER. Between the V and J ends, shortened by 4 bases and 3 bases respectively, the junction contains 16 bases. The library was generated by 5' RACE. Sequencing was carried out with an Illumina HiSeq 2500. A second PCR of about 7 to 12 cycles was run with a J-beta primer mix and a sample-barcoded 5' primer. Each TCR beta cDNA molecule received a unique molecular identifier from a template-switch 5' adaptor carrying 12 random nucleotides. Each sample yielded at least 2.5 million CDR3-containing paired-end reads. First-strand cDNA was synthesized from all RNA with the Mint cDNA synthesis kit, primed by a TRBC-specific oligonucleotide. Following uracil-DNA glycosylase treatment, a first 18-cycle PCR with universal primers M1SS and BC2_uni_R was performed on all cDNA. The published analysis was carried out like this. Normalization of each sample was performed by random selection of 1 million high-quality reads, each carrying a distinct molecular identifier. Reads with shared molecular identifiers were discarded instead of being binned into consensus sequences. CDR3 identification, clonotype clustering and error correction used MiTCR with a Q25 quality threshold and the strictest error-elimination algorithm. A nonparametric unseen species model with Euler transformation was used to estimate a lower bound on total TCR beta diversity. TCRdb handled the public reads itself, with Q25 trimming in fastp and clone calling in MiXCR, and kept productive beta chains. Each record represents a unique CDR3 protein, reported with the most common genes and DNA among its rows. TCRdb, not the original authors, processed these V and J calls. The sample table lists approximately 690,000 distinct CDR3 sequences, around 43% of them with a count of one. The ten largest account for approximately 31% of the sample.

The full study reports these points: Observed TCR beta diversity per million T cells fell roughly linearly with age, and a significant reduction was already apparent by age around 44. Compared with the aged group, the long-lived group had more naive CD4+ T cells, fewer expanded clones and increased TCR diversity, suggesting age selection. Estimates of total diversity based on one million sequenced T cells were regarded as lower bounds and as underestimates. Bulk unsorted PBMC profiling prevented conclusive comparison of naive and antigen-experienced compartments. Observed TCR beta diversity correlated strongly with the percentage of naive T cells measured by flow cytometry. Because the CMV infection status of the donors was unknown, age-related changes in expanded clonotypes may potentially have been confounded.

This clonotype was obtained from an elderly man in good health. Sequenced material: blood. The chain joins TRBV4-3 to TRBJ2-7, with the D gene uncertain. The base sequence is TGCGCCAGCAGCCCAGGCTCGGGCTCCTTCTACGAGCAGTACTTC. Its coded protein is CASSPGSGSFYEQYF.